A single sample is the source of the 14 T cell receptor beta chains below, sequenced in a study of regulatory T cells in long-lasting Graves disease. Sample time point: newly diagnosed GD, antithyroid drugs for less than 3 months. Extracted RNA from PBMCs served as the source of the TCR library. The authors built TCR beta libraries using iRepertoire HTBI primers and Arm-PCR of CDR3 regions. Via MiXCR, TCRdb re-called the multiplex PCR reads, giving one row per CDR3 protein. The sample comprises hundreds of thousands of distinct CDR3 sequences, 15% to 20% of which are singletons, and 18% rests with the top ten. This sample was shared with a second study, whose subject was T cells in Graves' hyperthyroidism and ophthalmopathy.

The sample here was peripheral blood mononuclear cells (PBMCs), taken at new diagnosis, from a patient treated with antithyroid drugs. These receptor sequences come from a young woman with Graves disease.

This clonotype appeared many times. The chain has TRBV28 and TRBJ1-1; D is possibly TRBD1 (5 bases). Germline CDR1 MDHEN, CDR2 SYDVKM. This CDR3 is 13 amino acids long. Trimming took off 6 bases at V and 1 base at J, with 9 bases between the two ends. The CDR3 reads CASRTGKNTEAFF. The CDR3 DNA is TGTGCCAGCAGAACAGGAAAGAACACTGAAGCTTTCTTT.

This chain uses TRBV4-1 with TRBJ2-7; 9 bases line up with TRBD1. The CDR3 sequence is 16 residues long. Germline CDR1 and CDR2: MGHRA and YSYEKL. Unmatched junction bases numbered 6, after V lost 2 bases and J lost 1 base. For the CDR3, the DNA is TGCGCCAGCAGCCAACCGGGACAGGGAAATTCCTACGAGCAGTACTTC. Amino acids: CASSQPGQGNSYEQYF.

For this clonotype: A single base separates this from a much larger clone, so it may be a read error. This chain connects TRBV19 to TRBJ1-5; D is unclear. Germline loops: CDR1 LNHDA, CDR2 SQIVND (reference sequence). The CDR3 spans 15 residues. Trimming removed 2 bases from V and 0 bases from J, with 8 bases in between. The CDR3 region is CASSIQRASNQPQHF. The CDR3 coding sequence is TGTGCCAGTAGTATACAGAGGGCTAGCAATCAGCCCCAGCATTTT.

The rearrangement links TRBV30 to TRBJ2-5, with TRBD2 matching 8 bases. This CDR3 comprises 17 residues. Germline V gene sequence: CDR1 GTSNPN, CDR2 SVGIG (reference sequence). Trimming at V came to 5 bases and at J to 2 bases, leaving 16 bases not matched to a gene. The CDR3 DNA reads TGTGCCTGGGCGGGGGTGAAGCGGGAGAAGGGGCAAGAGACCCAGTACTTC. It encodes CAWAGVKREKGQETQYF.

This clonotype was found many times. This chain connects TRBV9 to TRBJ1-2; D gene ambiguous. Germline V gene lookup returns CDR1 SGDLS and CDR2 YYNGEE. V gave up 2 bases and J gave up 7 bases, with 15 bases separating them. This CDR3 comprises 14 residues. This CDR3 reads CASSVAVGRVGYTF. CDR3 nucleotide sequence: TGTGCCAGCAGCGTGGCAGTAGGACGGGTTGGCTACACCTTC.

The chain recombines TRBV24-1 with TRBJ2-7, with TRBD2 matching 14 bases. This CDR3 has 16 residues. The V gene end was trimmed by 3 bases and the J gene end by 8 bases; junction bases not matched to a gene: 8. The germline gives CDR1 KGHDR, CDR2 SFDVKD. The CDR3, as DNA: TGTGCCACCAGTGATCTCGGGACTAGCGGGAGTGGCAAGCAGTACTTC. Protein sequence: CATSDLGTSGSGKQYF.

This clonotype was counted at least ten times. The CDR3 loop reads CASSLSALNQPQHF. CDR3 nucleotide sequence: TGTGCCAGCAGTTTATCGGCCCTGAATCAGCCCCAGCATTTT. V and J are TRBV12-3 or TRBV12-4 and TRBJ1-5; D unclear. V was shortened by 2 bases and J by 4 bases, with 9 bases between the two germline ends. This CDR3 spans 14 amino acids.

The chain is built from TRBV28 and TRBJ1-2; D not certain. There are 12 residues in the CDR3. Germline CDR1 is MDHEN and CDR2 is SYDVKM. The V end lost 3 bases, the J end lost 8 bases, and 10 bases lay between the germline ends. The CDR3 DNA sequence: TGTGCCAGCAGTTTCCAATGGGGAGGCTACACCTTC. Its translation is CASSFQWGGYTF.

This clonotype has only a few counts. This chain joins TRBV24-1 and TRBJ2-2, with unresolved D. V lost 5 bases to trimming and J lost 2 bases, with 11 bases between them. The germline gives CDR1 KGHDR, CDR2 SFDVKD. This CDR3 has 15 amino acids. The CDR3 is CATSGMRTNTGELFF. The CDR3 DNA reads as TGTGCCACCAGTGGAATGCGCACAAACACCGGGGAGCTGTTTTTT.

This clonotype was observed at least ten times. This sequence joins TRBV6-2 or TRBV6-3 and TRBJ2-1; D is unresolved. This CDR3 region has 13 residues. The V gene's germline CDR1 is MNHEY and CDR2 SVGEGT. The ends were cut back, 7 bases at V and 11 bases at J, with 18 bases in the middle. As DNA, the CDR3 is TGTGCCAGCACTCCAGCCCTGATGGCAAAGCAGTTCTTC. Protein sequence: CASTPALMAKQFF.

This clonotype was recorded a few times. CDR3 amino acids: CASSPPGQGSSEQFF. As DNA, the CDR3 is TGTGCCAGCAGTCCTCCGGGACAGGGTTCTAGTGAGCAGTTCTTC. V usage is TRBV6-1 and J usage is TRBJ2-1; 9 bases are a match to TRBD1. This CDR3 is built from 15 residues. V gave up 5 bases and J gave up 9 bases; unmatched junction bases: 11. Looked up from germline, CDR1 is MNHNS and CDR2 is SASEGT.

In regard to this clonotype: It may be a read error: a sequence one base away is much more abundant. The chain uses TRBV7-2 and TRBJ2-3; 7 nucleotides line up with TRBD1. Germline values: CDR1 SGHTA, CDR2 FQGNSA. V trimming: 8 bases; J trimming: 2 bases; junction bases outside the gene matches: 19. CDR3 length equals 18 residues. CDR3 loop: CASGTTPTGTAYTDTQYF. The DNA of the CDR3 is TGTGCCAGCGGCACGACCCCAACCGGGACAGCGTACACAGATACGCAGTATTTT. Full variable domain (outside the CDR3, taken from reference TRBV7-2 and TRBJ2-3): GAGVSQSPSNKVTEKGKDVELRCDPISGHTALYWYRQSLGQGLEFLIYFQGNSAPDKSGLPSDRFSAERTGGSVSTLTIQRTQQEDSAVYLCASGTTPTGTAYTDTQYFGPGTRLTVL.

This clonotype was found a few times. The chain carries TRBV20-1 and TRBJ2-1; TRBD2 agrees at 9 bases. This CDR3 is built from 15 residues. The germline V gene encodes CDR1 DFQATT and CDR2 SNEGSKA (reference sequence). Trimming at V came to 4 bases and at J to 4 bases, leaving 8 bases not matched to a gene. The CDR3 bases are TGCAGTGCTAAGGATGGGGCGGGAGGGTACAATGAGCAGTTCTTC. It translates to CSAKDGAGGYNEQFF.

This clonotype was observed at least ten times. V and J are TRBV6-1 and TRBJ2-1; D is possibly TRBD2 (6 bases). Germline values: CDR1 MNHNS, CDR2 SASEGT. The CDR3 is made up of 16 amino acids. V was pared by 5 bases and J by 1 base, with 15 bases between. The CDR3: CASSPMSRGSYNEQFF. CDR3 nucleotides: TGTGCCAGCAGTCCGATGTCTCGGGGGTCCTACAATGAGCAGTTCTTC.